The rows below give T cell receptor beta chains drawn from one sample of a study of blood T cell repertoires in COVID-19. Assay used: immunoSEQ multiplex PCR; TCRdb lists only in-frame clones, some missing. Here the sample spans roughly 58,000 clones, roughly two thirds being singletons. Sequences were obtained from PBMCs or T cells enriched from blood (not recorded which). The receptors derive from a woman aged 55-75 years who had been exposed to COVID-19. Both conserved end residues are part of each CDR3. D genes are given only for firm matches. Clone size is not always given. Where it is, it says once, few, many or a class for expanded clones.

>TRBJ2-3|TRBD2|TRBV10-3|13|-
CAISGLAADTQYF
TGTGCCATCAGCGGACTAGCGGCAGATACGCAGTATTTT
>TRBJ2-1|TRBD2|TRBV7-9|16|-
CASSLRLAGGHNEQFF
TGTGCCAGCAGCTTACGACTAGCGGGGGGCCACAATGAGCAGTTCTTC
>TRBJ1-1|-|TRBV19|13|-
CASSPFRNTEAFF
TGTGCCAGTAGTCCCTTTCGGAACACTGAAGCTTTCTTT
>TRBJ1-2|-|TRBV2|13|-
CASSEQSSYGYTF
TGTGCCAGCAGTGAACAAAGTAGTTATGGCTACACCTTC
>TRBJ2-7|-|TRBV19|13|once
CASSGTTGYEQYF
TGTGCCAGTAGTGGAACTACAGGCTACGAGCAGTACTTC
>TRBJ2-2|TRBD1|TRBV30|15|-
CASSLGQGLTGELFF
TGTGCCTCCTCTCTGGGACAGGGACTTACCGGGGAGCTGTTTTTT
>TRBJ2-4|TRBD1|TRBV28|14|-
CASSLRTGQNIQYF
TGTGCCAGCAGTTTACGGACAGGGCAAAACATTCAGTACTTC
>TRBJ2-1|TRBD2|TRBV3-1/TRBV3-2|16|-
CASSQLRGGHLGEQFF
TGTGCCAGCAGCCAACTTCGGGGGGGCCATTTGGGTGAGCAGTTCTTC
>TRBJ1-2|-|TRBV12-3/TRBV12-4|13|-
CASSFAGQNGYTF
TGTGCCAGCAGTTTCGCAGGGCAGAATGGCTACACCTTC
>TRBJ1-2|TRBD1|TRBV2|14|few
CASSADRVGYGYTF
TGTGCCAGCAGCGCAGACAGGGTTGGCTATGGCTACACCTTC
>TRBJ2-7|TRBD2|TRBV6-5|14|-
CASSYGGGGYEQYF
TGTGCCAGCAGTTACGGCGGGGGGGGCTACGAGCAGTACTTC
>TRBJ2-2|-|TRBV9|15|-
CASSVGGATTGELFF
TGTGCCAGCAGCGTGGGGGGGGCGACCACCGGGGAGCTGTTTTTT
>TRBJ2-3|-|TRBV5-6|14|-
CASSLSSYTDTQYF
TGTGCCAGCAGCCTATCGTCGTACACAGATACGCAGTATTTT
>TRBJ1-4|-|TRBV30|14|-
CAWSTSARNEKLFF
TGTGCCTGGAGCACCTCGGCCAGGAACGAAAAACTGTTTTTT
>TRBJ1-2|-|TRBV28|15|-
CASSPRDGANYGYTF
TGTGCCAGCAGTCCACGCGACGGAGCTAACTATGGCTACACCTTC
>TRBJ2-3|-|TRBV5-1|12|-
CASSASTDTQYF
TGCGCCAGCAGCGCGAGCACAGATACGCAGTATTTT
>TRBJ2-1|-|TRBV28|13|few
CASWPTSIPEQFF
TGTGCCAGCTGGCCCACTAGCATACCTGAGCAGTTCTTC
>TRBJ1-6|TRBD1|TRBV11-2|19|-
CASSLVTDRGAWVNSPLHF
TGTGCCAGCAGCTTAGTTACGGACAGGGGGGCCTGGGTCAATTCACCCCTCCACTTT